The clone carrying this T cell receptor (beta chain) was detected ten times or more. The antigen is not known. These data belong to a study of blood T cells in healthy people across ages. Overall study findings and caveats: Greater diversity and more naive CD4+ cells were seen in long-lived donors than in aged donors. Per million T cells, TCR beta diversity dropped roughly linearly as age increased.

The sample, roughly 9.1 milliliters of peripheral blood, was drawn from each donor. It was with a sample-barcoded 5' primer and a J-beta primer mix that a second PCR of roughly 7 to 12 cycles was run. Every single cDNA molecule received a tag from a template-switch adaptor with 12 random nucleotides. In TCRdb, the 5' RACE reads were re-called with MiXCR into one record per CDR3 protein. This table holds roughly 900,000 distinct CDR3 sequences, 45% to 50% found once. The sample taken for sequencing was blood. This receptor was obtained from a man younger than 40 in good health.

CDR3: CASNHRAYEQYF. CDR3 nucleotides: TGTGCCAGCAATCACAGGGCTTACGAGCAGTACTTC. The chain employs TRBV28 and TRBJ2-7; tentatively, D is TRBD1 (6 bases). V gave up 7 bases and J gave up 4 bases, with 11 bases separating them. The CDR3 has 12 amino acids. Germline CDR1 MDHEN, CDR2 SYDVKM.